The clone carrying this TCR beta chain came up many times. Its antigen is not known. The data were obtained in a study of T cells in Graves' hyperthyroidism and ophthalmopathy. Germline V gene sequence: CDR1 MDHEN, CDR2 SYDVKM. The CDR3 is 16 amino acids. The V end was cut by 0 bases, the J end by 8 bases, with 16 bases between. Study-level findings and limits: Ophthalmopathy cases were set apart from stable hyperthyroidism by a 13 V-J model.

The study based diagnoses on clinical symptoms, serum thyroxine and TRAb, thyroid ultrasound and orbital computed tomography. Researchers took RNA transcripts and amplified the TCR beta CDR3 regions from them. The HTBI set primed first-round TCR CDR3 RT-PCR. TCRdb processed the multiplex PCR reads anew with MiXCR; each CDR3 protein has one entry. The sample holds about 200,000 distinct CDR3 sequences, around 18% seen once. This clonotype was obtained from a man aged 35-49 years with Graves' hyperthyroidism. Sequenced sample: blood. The chain uses TRBV28 and TRBJ1-4; D remains ambiguous. CDR3 in amino acids: CASSLWADPSGEKLFF. In nucleotides, the CDR3 is TGTGCCAGCAGTTTATGGGCCGATCCCTCTGGGGAAAAACTGTTTTTT.